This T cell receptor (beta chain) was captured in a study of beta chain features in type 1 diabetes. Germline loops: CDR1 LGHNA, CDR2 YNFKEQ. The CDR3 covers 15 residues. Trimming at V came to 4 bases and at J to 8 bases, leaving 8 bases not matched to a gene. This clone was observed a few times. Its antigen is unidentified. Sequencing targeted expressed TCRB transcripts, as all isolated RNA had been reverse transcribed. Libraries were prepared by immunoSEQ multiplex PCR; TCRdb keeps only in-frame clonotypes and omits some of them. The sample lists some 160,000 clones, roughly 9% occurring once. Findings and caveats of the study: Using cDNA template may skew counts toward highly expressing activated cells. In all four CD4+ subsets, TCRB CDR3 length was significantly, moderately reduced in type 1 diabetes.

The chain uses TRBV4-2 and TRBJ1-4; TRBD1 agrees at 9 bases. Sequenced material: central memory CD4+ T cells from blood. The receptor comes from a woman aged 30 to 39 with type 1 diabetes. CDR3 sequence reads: CASSLQGQGIEKLFF. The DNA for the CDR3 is TGTGCCAGCAGCCTTCAGGGACAGGGAATAGAAAAACTGTTTTTT.